These 12 T cell receptor beta chains were sequenced from one sample in a study of PD-1 blockade in classical Hodgkin lymphoma. Exposure to brentuximab vedotin varied, and each patient had relapsed following autologous stem cell transplantation. The data were produced by immunoSEQ multiplex PCR, yet TCRdb's version contains in-frame clones alone and is incomplete. This table has over 15,000 clones, roughly 83% appearing once. The starting material was peripheral blood mononuclear cells (PBMCs), obtained before the second cycle of nivolumab. The receptor source for this set is a human donor with classical Hodgkin lymphoma.

The chain links TRBV27 to TRBJ2-1; TRBD2 aligns across 11 bases. The germline V gene encodes CDR1 MNHEY and CDR2 SMNVEV (reference sequence). Trimming cost V 1 base and J 0 bases; bases outside gene matches: 11. There are 20 residues in the CDR3. CDR3 DNA sequence: TGTGCCAGCAGTTTATTCCCACTAGCGGGAGTGCTAAGCTCCTACAATGAGCAGTTCTTC. Translation gives CASSLFPLAGVLSSYNEQFF.

The rearrangement joins TRBV4-1 to TRBJ2-6; 8 bases map to TRBD1. Looked up from germline, CDR1 is MGHRA and CDR2 is YSYEKL. With V trimmed by 0 bases and J by 0 bases, 16 bases remained unmatched. The CDR3 extends over 22 amino acids. The CDR3 coding sequence is TGCGCCAGCAGCCAAGATGCCCCAATACGGGACAGGTGGAGCTCTGGGGCCAACGTCCTGACTTTC. It translates to CASSQDAPIRDRWSSGANVLTF.

The CDR3 protein is CASTSPDRVGTEAFF. Here the CDR3 DNA reads TGTGCCAGCACGAGCCCGGACAGGGTCGGGACTGAAGCTTTCTTT. This chain connects TRBV2 to TRBJ1-1; 8 positions agree with TRBD1. This CDR3 contains 15 residues. V dropped 7 bases and J dropped 5; count of bases not matched to a gene: 12. The germline CDR1 and CDR2 sequences are SNHLY and FYNNEI.

The rearrangement links TRBV5-1 to TRBJ2-7, with D unresolved. Germline assignment: CDR1 SGHRS and CDR2 YFSETQ. This CDR3 has 13 residues. Trimming shortened V by 5 bases and J by 0 bases, and 9 bases separated the two germline ends. The CDR3 coding sequence is TGCGCCAGCAGATTGTCGAGCTCCTACGAGCAGTACTTC. This sequence encodes CASRLSSSYEQYF.

This chain uses TRBV7-6 with TRBJ2-5; D possibly corresponds to TRBD2 (6 bases). V lost 0 bases, J lost 2 bases, and 10 bases lay in between. CDR3 size: 15 residues. Germline CDR1 SGHVS, CDR2 FNYEAQ. The CDR3 coding sequence is TGTGCCAGCAGCTTAGCGCGGGGCGAACAAGAGACCCAGTACTTC. Residues: CASSLARGEQETQYF.

The J gene is TRBJ2-6, the V gene TRBV9; D may be TRBD2 (6 bases). The V end lost 3 bases, the J end lost 1 base, and 14 bases lay between the germline ends. The length of the CDR3 is 17 residues. Germline V CDR1 and CDR2: SGDLS, YYNGEE. The chain's CDR3 is CASSAYSGRSGANVLTF. The CDR3, as DNA: TGTGCCAGCAGCGCTTATAGCGGAAGGTCTGGGGCCAACGTCCTGACTTTC.

The chain is built from TRBV14 and TRBJ2-2; possible D gene TRBD1, 6 bases. In germline, CDR1 is SGHDN, CDR2 FVKESK. With 2 bases removed from V and 6 bases from J, the gap between germline ends came to 16 bases. The length of the CDR3 is 16 residues. The CDR3 is CASSQQPGAGAGELFF. CDR3 DNA: TGTGCCAGCAGCCAACAACCAGGGGCAGGGGCCGGGGAGCTGTTTTTT.

By proportion, this clone is large. V and J are TRBV18 and TRBJ2-3, with D uncertain. V gave up 3 bases and J gave up 0 bases, with 13 bases separating them. Germline V gives CDR1 KGHSH, CDR2 LQKENI. This CDR3 has 16 amino acids. The CDR3 coding sequence is TGTGCCAGCTCACCCTTTAGAGATCCTAGCACAGATACGCAGTATTTT. Protein product: CASSPFRDPSTDTQYF.

This clone was found a few times. The chain joins TRBV6-5 to TRBJ1-1; D call uncertain. V lost 5 bases, J lost 7 bases, and 11 bases lay in between. Germline-derived CDR1 and CDR2 are MNHEY and SVGAGI. This CDR3 has 12 amino acids. Here the CDR3 reads CASSPSGDEAFF. DNA of the CDR3: TGTGCCAGCAGTCCCTCCGGAGATGAAGCTTTCTTT.

The chain employs TRBV9 and TRBJ2-1; 7 bases map to TRBD2. After removal of 5 bases from V and 0 bases from J, the junction contained 5 bases not matched to a gene. The germline gives CDR1 SGDLS, CDR2 YYNGEE. CDR3 length: 15 residues. The CDR3 loop reads CASSPSGRSYNEQFF. CDR3 coding DNA: TGTGCCAGCAGTCCTAGCGGACGCTCCTACAATGAGCAGTTCTTC.

This sequence joins TRBV6-8 and TRBJ2-2; perhaps TRBD2 as D (5 bases). The CDR3 has 14 residues. Trimming took 2 bases from V and 8 from J, leaving 12 bases between them. Germline CDR1 and CDR2: MNHGY and SAAAGT. DNA for the CDR3: TGTGCCAGCAGTTACCGGAGAGGGCAGGGGGAGCTGTTTTTT. This codes for CASSYRRGQGELFF.

This clone was picked up a small number of times. The J gene is TRBJ1-1, the V gene TRBV19, with TRBD1 matching 7 bases. Germline V gene data show CDR1 as LNHDA and CDR2 as SQIVND (reference sequence). The CDR3 length is 17 residues. J lost 1 base, V lost 1 base, and 9 bases had no gene match. The CDR3: CASSIGRQGVTNTEAFF. Here the CDR3 DNA reads TGTGCCAGTAGTATAGGAAGACAGGGCGTAACGAACACTGAAGCTTTCTTT. The variable domain in full, with the rest retrieved from reference TRBV19 and TRBJ1-1, is DGGITQSPKYLFRKEGQNVTLSCEQNLNHDAMYWYRQDPGQGLRLIYYSQIVNDFQKGDIAEGYSVSREKKESFPLTVTSAQKNPTAFYLCASSIGRQGVTNTEAFFGQGTRLTVV.